The present TCR beta chain was sequenced within a study of cytomegalovirus exposure and HLA in healthy donors. Study-level findings and limits: A previous analysis found most TCR beta V segments productive roughly 87% or roughly 30% of the time.

A multiplex PCR was run with 60 Vbeta primers and 13 Jbeta primers. Assay used: immunoSEQ multiplex PCR; TCRdb lists only in-frame clones, some missing. The table lists some 75,000 clones. As to this clone: As yet, its antigen is unknown.

There are 15 residues in the CDR3. The J segment lost 10 bases and the V segment lost 1 base, leaving 9 bases of the junction unmatched. Germline CDR1 reads MNHEY; CDR2 reads SMNVEV (reference sequence). The sequencing input was PBMCs. The source is a boy under 18 in good health and CMV-seronegative. This chain links TRBV27 with TRBJ2-5, with 10 bases matching TRBD1. CDR3 sequence (DNA): TGTGCCAGCAGTTTATACCCCTCCGGGACAGGGGTCCAGTACTTC. It specifies CASSLYPSGTGVQYF.